This T cell receptor (beta chain) was found in a study of blood T cell repertoires in COVID-19. About the research overall: Samples of COVID-19 (acute and convalescent) were obtained from the United States, Italy and Spain.

Trimming took off 1 base at V and 5 bases at J, with 12 bases between the two ends. The CDR3 sequence is 15 residues long. Germline CDR1 and CDR2: SGHNT and YENEEA. Authors' data handling: Quantification of nucleated cells was approximated via reference gene primer amplification. Measured with immunoSEQ multiplex PCR; TCRdb has only the in-frame clones, and not every one. The V and J calls and clone size were taken over from that table, and D and trimming were inferred from the DNA. The sample yields more than 250,000 clones, roughly 80% seen once. Categorization into cohorts depended on clinical history that participants reported.

This receptor was obtained from a man between 35 and 55 years old who had been exposed to COVID-19. Source material: PBMCs or T cells enriched from blood (not recorded which). The genes are TRBV11-3 and TRBJ2-1; tentatively, D is TRBD1 (8 bases). The CDR3 region is CASSLGGGQDNEQFF. The CDR3 bases are TGTGCCAGCAGCTTAGGGGGGGGACAGGACAATGAGCAGTTCTTC.